Listed here is a single T cell receptor (beta chain). V was cut by 6 bases and J by 0 bases, with 9 bases left in between. CDR1 and CDR2 from the germline V gene are KGHSH and LQKENI. The CDR3 has 14 amino acids. The protocol was immunoSEQ multiplex PCR, while the TCRdb copy is restricted to in-frame clones and leaves out a portion. The table has some 160,000 clones, approximately 80% seen once. The sample is drawn from a study of blood T cell repertoires in COVID-19. This sequence was found in a woman between 50 and 59 years old with acute or convalescent COVID-19. This chain joins TRBV18 and TRBJ1-3; a possible D gene is TRBD1 (6 bases). Sequenced input: peripheral blood. The CDR3 region has the DNA TGTGCCAGCTCCGGACAGAGCTCTGGAAACACCATATATTTT. As protein: CASSGQSSGNTIYF. Supplemented by reference TRBV18 and TRBJ1-3, the full variable domain reads NAGVMQNPRHLVRRRGQEARLRCSPMKGHSHVYWYRQLPEEGLKFMVYLQKENIIDESGMPKERFSAEFPKEGPSILRIQQVVRGDSAAYFCASSGQSSGNTIYFGEGSWLTVV.